These 20 T cell receptor beta chains came from one sample sequenced in a study of blood T cell repertoires in COVID-19. Here immunoSEQ multiplex PCR was the method, and the copy in TCRdb shows in-frame clones only, minus some. The sample yields roughly 200,000 clones, 88% seen once. Source material: peripheral blood. The source of these receptors is a man in his 70s with acute or convalescent COVID-19.

This sequence joins TRBV27 and TRBJ2-7, with 10 bases aligning to TRBD2. From germline, CDR1 is MNHEY and CDR2 SMNVEV (reference sequence). This CDR3 is built from 15 residues. The V gene end was trimmed by 5 bases and the J gene end by 1 base; junction bases not matched to a gene: 5. The CDR3 DNA reads as TGTGCCAGCAGTCACAGGACTAGCGGTTCCTACGAGCAGTACTTC. Its translation: CASSHRTSGSYEQYF.

The genes are TRBV7-8 and TRBJ2-7, with TRBD1 as a possible D gene (6 bases). Germline values: CDR1 SGHVS, CDR2 FQNEAQ. The CDR3 extends over 15 amino acids. The V gene lost 5 bases and the J gene lost 3 bases, with 17 bases spanning the gap. CDR3 region: CASSAPGHADYEQYF. The DNA of the CDR3 is TGTGCCAGCAGCGCACCGGGACACGCGGACTACGAGCAGTACTTC.

The chain joins TRBV7-2 to TRBJ2-5, with D unclear. V dropped 5 bases and J dropped 5 bases, with 15 bases sitting between them. This CDR3 is built from 14 residues. CDR1 and CDR2 from the germline V gene are SGHTA and FQGNSA. As DNA, the CDR3 is TGTGCCAGCAGCGCACAGTATCAGGCGGAGACCCAGTACTTC. Protein product: CASSAQYQAETQYF.

The chain joins TRBV11-2 to TRBJ1-2; D gene unclear. Trimming shortened V by 1 base and J by 2 bases, and 8 bases separated the two germline ends. Germline CDR1 and CDR2: SGHAT and FQNNGV. This CDR3 spans 14 amino acids. The CDR3 is CASSLGIQNYGYTF. DNA of the CDR3: TGTGCCAGCAGCTTAGGGATACAGAACTATGGCTACACCTTC. Using reference TRBV11-2 and TRBJ1-2 for the parts outside the CDR3, the full variable domain is EAGVAQSPRYKIIEKRQSVAFWCNPISGHATLYWYQQILGQGPKLLIQFQNNGVVDDSQLPKDRFSAERLKGVDSTLKIQPAKLEDSAVYLCASSLGIQNYGYTFGSGTRLTVV.

The V call is TRBV19, the J call TRBJ1-5; 9 bases line up with TRBD1. This CDR3 region has 14 residues. Trimming removed 11 bases from V and 6 bases from J; junction bases left unmatched: 11. Germline V gene lookup returns CDR1 LNHDA and CDR2 SQIVND (reference sequence). The CDR3 DNA reads TGTGCCTCCACAACCGTGGACAGGGGTCAGCCCCAGCATTTT. Its translation: CASTTVDRGQPQHF. The variable domain in full, completed from reference TRBV19 and TRBJ1-5, reads DGGITQSPKYLFRKEGQNVTLSCEQNLNHDAMYWYRQDPGQGLRLIYYSQIVNDFQKGDIAEGYSVSREKKESFPLTVTSAQKNPTAFYLCASTTVDRGQPQHFGDGTRLSIL.

The V call is TRBV7-6, the J call TRBJ2-7; perhaps TRBD2 as D (6 bases). CDR1 and CDR2 (germline): SGHVS, FNYEAQ. The CDR3 contains 14 residues. The ends were cut back, 1 base at V and 1 base at J, with 8 bases in the middle. The CDR3 protein is CASSLGAGSYEQYF. The DNA of the CDR3 is TGTGCCAGCAGCTTAGGCGCGGGGTCCTACGAGCAGTACTTC.

The chain is built from TRBV15 and TRBJ1-1; 8 positions match TRBD1. The CDR3 length is 15 residues. The germline CDR1 and CDR2 sequences are LNHNV and YYDKDF (reference sequence). With 5 bases clipped from V and 4 bases from J, the junction kept 9 bases outside the gene matches. The chain's CDR3 is CATSPRQGLGTEAFF. CDR3 in DNA: TGTGCCACCAGCCCCCGACAGGGGCTGGGCACTGAAGCTTTCTTT.

The chain combines TRBV5-1 with TRBJ2-6; 7 bases match TRBD1. This CDR3 region has 17 residues. Germline values: CDR1 SGHRS, CDR2 YFSETQ. V lost 3 bases to trimming and J lost 0 bases; unmatched junction nucleotides: 6. For the CDR3, the DNA is TGCGCCAGCAGCTGGGGACAGTCTTACTCTGGGGCCAACGTCCTGACTTTC. It translates to CASSWGQSYSGANVLTF. The full variable domain, rest sourced from reference TRBV5-1 and TRBJ2-6, is KAGVTQTPRYLIKTRGQQVTLSCSPISGHRSVSWYQQTPGQGLQFLFEYFSETQRNKGNFPGRFSGRQFSNSRSEMNVSTLELGDSALYLCASSWGQSYSGANVLTFGAGSRLTVL.

The chain employs TRBV5-1 and TRBJ2-3, with TRBD2 matching 8 bases. The germline CDR1 and CDR2 sequences are SGHRS and YFSETQ. Unmatched junction bases numbered 12, after V lost 2 bases and J lost 7 bases. The CDR3 consists of 16 residues. The CDR3 coding sequence is TGCGCCAGCAGCTTAACTGGACTAGCAGGAGCTTATACGCAGTATTTT. Residues: CASSLTGLAGAYTQYF.

This chain uses TRBV19 with TRBJ1-1; D perhaps matches TRBD1 (5 bases). CDR1 LNHDA and CDR2 SQIVND come from the germline V gene (reference sequence). The CDR3 sequence is 12 residues long. The germline V and J ends were trimmed by 7 bases and 5 bases, with 11 bases remaining between them. The CDR3 sequence: CASNNRQTEAFF. The CDR3 bases are TGTGCCAGTAACAACAGGCAAACTGAAGCTTTCTTT. Full variable domain (rest looked up from reference TRBV19 and TRBJ1-1): DGGITQSPKYLFRKEGQNVTLSCEQNLNHDAMYWYRQDPGQGLRLIYYSQIVNDFQKGDIAEGYSVSREKKESFPLTVTSAQKNPTAFYLCASNNRQTEAFFGQGTRLTVV.

The V and J genes are TRBV3-1 (or the pseudogene TRBV3-2) and TRBJ2-2; 7 nucleotides line up with TRBD2. This CDR3 is 15 amino acids long. After removal of 4 bases from V and 3 bases from J, the junction contained 5 bases not matched to a gene. In germline, CDR1 is LGHDT, CDR2 YNNKEL (reference sequence). CDR3 loop: CASSLGGTDTGELFF. CDR3 nucleotides: TGTGCCAGCAGCCTCGGGGGGACGGACACCGGGGAGCTGTTTTTT.

The chain joins TRBV21-1 to TRBJ2-7; no DNA check was done on the table's D call, TRBD2. TRBV21-1 is assigned pseudogene status. CDR3 length equals 16 residues. The CDR3 protein is CASSPSGNRVSYEQYF. DNA of the CDR3: TGTGCCAGCAGCCCCAGCGGGAACAGGGTCTCCTACGAGCAGTACTTC.

This chain links TRBV4-2 with TRBJ2-7; 7 bases align to TRBD2. In germline, CDR1 is LGHNA, CDR2 YNFKEQ. With 3 bases clipped from V and 2 bases from J, the junction kept 1 base outside the gene matches. The CDR3 contains 13 residues. For the CDR3, the DNA is TGTGCCAGCAGCCAGGGAGGGGCCTACGAGCAGTACTTC. Translating gives CASSQGGAYEQYF.

This chain links TRBV3-1 (or the pseudogene TRBV3-2) with TRBJ2-7, with TRBD1 as a possible D gene (6 bases). Trimming took 1 base from V and 6 from J, leaving 13 bases between them. CDR3 length equals 14 residues. Germline CDR1 reads LGHDT; CDR2 reads YNNKEL (reference sequence). The CDR3 bases are TGTGCCAGCAGCCAAGCAGGGGCGCTTCCCGAGCAGTACTTC. Translation gives CASSQAGALPEQYF.

J is TRBJ1-4 and V is TRBV7-2; D call uncertain. The V gene lost 3 bases and the J gene lost 6 bases, with 14 bases spanning the gap. Looked up from germline, CDR1 is SGHTA and CDR2 is FQGNSA. The CDR3 has 15 amino acids. CDR3 nucleotides: TGTGCCAGCAGCTTTTCCGACGGAGCTTATGAAAAACTGTTTTTT. It yields the protein CASSFSDGAYEKLFF.

The rearrangement uses TRBV9 and TRBJ2-7; 13 positions match TRBD2. The CDR3 loop spans 16 amino acids. J lost 3 bases, V lost 4 bases, and 7 bases had no gene match. Germline values: CDR1 SGDLS, CDR2 YYNGEE. CDR3 in DNA: TGTGCCAGCAGCCCTCGGACTAGCGGGAGTTACTACGAGCAGTACTTC. This sequence encodes CASSPRTSGSYYEQYF.

The chain is built from TRBV10-3 and TRBJ1-3; D remains unclear. V was shortened by 6 bases and J by 3 bases, with 6 bases between the two germline ends. Germline V gene lookup returns CDR1 ENHRY and CDR2 SYGVKD. The CDR3 totals 12 residues. CDR3 region: CAIRTSGNTIYF. In DNA, the CDR3 is TGTGCCATCAGGACAAGTGGAAACACCATATATTTT.

V and J are TRBV27 and TRBJ2-1, with 11 bases fitting TRBD2. The length of the CDR3 is 15 residues. Germline CDR1 and CDR2: MNHEY and SMNVEV (reference sequence). The junction had 6 bases not matched to a gene; V was cut back by 7 bases and J by 4 bases. The CDR3 DNA reads TGTGCCAGCACCCCCGGGACTAGCGGTTACAATGAGCAGTTCTTC. Protein: CASTPGTSGYNEQFF.

This chain joins TRBV7-2 and TRBJ1-6; D is undetermined. Germline loops: CDR1 SGHTA, CDR2 FQGNSA. V was shortened by 4 bases and J by 10 bases, with 11 bases between the two germline ends. The CDR3 contains 13 residues. For the CDR3, the DNA is TGTGCCAGCAGCTCCGAAACGAGGTCACCCCTCCACTTT. This sequence encodes CASSSETRSPLHF.

This clone was seen a few times. The J gene is TRBJ1-1, the V gene TRBV29-1; possible D gene TRBD1, 5 bases. CDR1 is SQVTM, CDR2 ANQGSEA, per germline. The V and J ends lost 7 bases and 1 base respectively, with 13 bases between them. The CDR3 extends over 13 amino acids. The CDR3 spells CSAIGAGNTEAFF. Here the CDR3 DNA reads TGCAGCGCAATTGGGGCAGGGAACACTGAAGCTTTCTTT.